What follows describes a single T cell receptor (beta chain). What it binds is unknown. The CDR3 has 18 residues. The junction had 12 bases not matched to a gene; V was cut back by 3 bases and J by 6 bases. CDR1 is ENHRY and CDR2 is SYGVKD in the germline V gene. Only in-frame clones appear in the TCRdb table, and some are missing; sequencing was by immunoSEQ multiplex PCR. The sample holds about 320,000 clones, nearly 95% seen once. The sample is drawn from a study of brain T cells in children with intractable seizures. Study-wide points: Viral specificity was inferred only from CDR3 similarity; HCMV serostatus was unknown.

Noted time point: blood from clinic visit 5 months post-surgery; TSC patient then seizure free. Surgery cases with the highest brain T cell transcript signatures were chosen for sequencing. The chain combines TRBV10-3 with TRBJ2-1; TRBD2 aligns across 12 bases. This sample comprised peripheral blood, obtained roughly 5 months after surgery. The TCR originated in a boy under two years old with tuberous sclerosis and intractable seizures. The CDR3 protein is CAISDFRTSGEKGNEQFF. CDR3 coding DNA: TGTGCCATCAGTGATTTCCGGACTAGCGGGGAGAAAGGCAATGAGCAGTTCTTC.